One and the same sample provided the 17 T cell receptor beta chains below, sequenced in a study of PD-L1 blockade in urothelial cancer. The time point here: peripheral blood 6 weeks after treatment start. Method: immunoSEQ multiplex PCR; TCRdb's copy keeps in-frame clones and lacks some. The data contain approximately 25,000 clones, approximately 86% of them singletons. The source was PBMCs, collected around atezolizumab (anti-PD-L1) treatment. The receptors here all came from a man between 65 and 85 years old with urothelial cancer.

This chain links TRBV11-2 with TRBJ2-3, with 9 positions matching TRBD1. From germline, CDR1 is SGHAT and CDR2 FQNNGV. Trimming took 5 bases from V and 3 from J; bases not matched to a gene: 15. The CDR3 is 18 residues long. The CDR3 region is CASSPSRDRVRATDTQYF. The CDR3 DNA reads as TGTGCCAGCAGCCCCAGCAGGGACAGGGTACGAGCAACAGATACGCAGTATTTT. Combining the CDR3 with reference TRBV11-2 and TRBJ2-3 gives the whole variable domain EAGVAQSPRYKIIEKRQSVAFWCNPISGHATLYWYQQILGQGPKLLIQFQNNGVVDDSQLPKDRFSAERLKGVDSTLKIQPAKLEDSAVYLCASSPSRDRVRATDTQYFGPGTRLTVL.

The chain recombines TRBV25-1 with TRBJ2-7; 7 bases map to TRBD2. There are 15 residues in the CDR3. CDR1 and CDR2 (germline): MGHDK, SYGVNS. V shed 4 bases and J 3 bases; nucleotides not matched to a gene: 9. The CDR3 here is CASSAVGGRGYEQYF. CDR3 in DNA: TGTGCCAGCAGTGCGGTGGGGGGGAGGGGCTACGAGCAGTACTTC.

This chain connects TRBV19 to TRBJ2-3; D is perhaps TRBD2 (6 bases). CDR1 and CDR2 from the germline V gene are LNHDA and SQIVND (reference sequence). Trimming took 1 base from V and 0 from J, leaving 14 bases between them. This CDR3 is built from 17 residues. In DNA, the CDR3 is TGTGCCAGTAGTATAGTCCGACACGGGACTAGCACAGATACGCAGTATTTT. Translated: CASSIVRHGTSTDTQYF. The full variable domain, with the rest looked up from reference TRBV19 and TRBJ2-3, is DGGITQSPKYLFRKEGQNVTLSCEQNLNHDAMYWYRQDPGQGLRLIYYSQIVNDFQKGDIAEGYSVSREKKESFPLTVTSAQKNPTAFYLCASSIVRHGTSTDTQYFGPGTRLTVL.

This CDR3 reads CASSLGTPASYEQYF. In DNA, the CDR3 is TGTGCCAGCAGCTTGGGGACACCTGCTTCCTACGAGCAGTACTTC. The chain is built from TRBV11-2 and TRBJ2-7; D is perhaps TRBD1 (6 bases). CDR3 length: 15 residues. The V gene's germline CDR1 is SGHAT and CDR2 FQNNGV. V lost 3 bases to trimming and J lost 1 base, with 13 bases between them.

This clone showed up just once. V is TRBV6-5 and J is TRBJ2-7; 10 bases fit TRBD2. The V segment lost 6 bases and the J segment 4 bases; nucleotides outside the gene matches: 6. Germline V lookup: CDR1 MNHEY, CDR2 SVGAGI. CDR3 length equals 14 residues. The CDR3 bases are TGTGCCAGCAGGCGACTAGCGGGTCTGTACGAGCAGTACTTC. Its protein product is CASRRLAGLYEQYF.

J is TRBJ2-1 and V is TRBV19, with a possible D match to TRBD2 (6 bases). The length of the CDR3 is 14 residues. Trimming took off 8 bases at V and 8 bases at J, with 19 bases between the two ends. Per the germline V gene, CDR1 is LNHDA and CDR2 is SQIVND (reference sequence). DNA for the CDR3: TGTGCCAGTTCCCCTCTAGCGATCGGTGATGAGCAGTTCTTC. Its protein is CASSPLAIGDEQFF. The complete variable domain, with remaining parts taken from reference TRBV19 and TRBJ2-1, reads DGGITQSPKYLFRKEGQNVTLSCEQNLNHDAMYWYRQDPGQGLRLIYYSQIVNDFQKGDIAEGYSVSREKKESFPLTVTSAQKNPTAFYLCASSPLAIGDEQFFGPGTRLTVL.

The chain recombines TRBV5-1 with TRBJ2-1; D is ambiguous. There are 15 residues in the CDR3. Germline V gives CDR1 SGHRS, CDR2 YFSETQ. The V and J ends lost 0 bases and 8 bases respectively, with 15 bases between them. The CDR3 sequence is CASSLAVAWMDEQFF. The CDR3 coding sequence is TGCGCCAGCAGCTTGGCAGTAGCTTGGATGGATGAGCAGTTCTTC.

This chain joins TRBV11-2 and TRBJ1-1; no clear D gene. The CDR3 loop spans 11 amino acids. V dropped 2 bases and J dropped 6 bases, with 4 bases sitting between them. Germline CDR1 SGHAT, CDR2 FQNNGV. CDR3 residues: CASSLSPEAFF. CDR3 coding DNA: TGTGCCAGCAGCTTAAGCCCTGAAGCTTTCTTT.

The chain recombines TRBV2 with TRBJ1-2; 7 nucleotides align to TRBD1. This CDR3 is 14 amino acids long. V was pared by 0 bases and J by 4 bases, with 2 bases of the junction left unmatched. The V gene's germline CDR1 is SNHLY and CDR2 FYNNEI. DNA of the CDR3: TGTGCCAGCAGTGAAGCGGGACAGCTCTATGGCTACACCTTC. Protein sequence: CASSEAGQLYGYTF.

The CDR3 loop is CASSESVQGRGKGTQYF. The CDR3 DNA is TGTGCCAGCAGTGAGAGCGTTCAGGGCCGTGGGAAAGGGACCCAGTACTTC. The chain has TRBV2 and TRBJ2-5, with a possible D match to TRBD1 (5 bases). V was shortened by 3 bases and J by 7 bases, with 24 bases between the two germline ends. The germline V gene has CDR1 SNHLY and CDR2 FYNNEI. CDR3 length: 17 residues. The full variable domain, rest sourced from reference TRBV2 and TRBJ2-5, is EPEVTQTPSHQVTQMGQEVILRCVPISNHLYFYWYRQILGQKVEFLVSFYNNEISEKSEIFDDQFSVERPDGSNFTLKIRSTKLEDSAMYFCASSESVQGRGKGTQYFGPGTRLLVL.

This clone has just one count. This chain's CDR3 is CAWSVGDSPDTQYF. The CDR3 nucleotides read TGTGCCTGGAGTGTCGGGGACAGCCCAGATACGCAGTATTTT. J is TRBJ2-3 and V is TRBV30; 7 nucleotides line up with TRBD1. This CDR3 has 14 residues. Trimming took 0 bases from V and 4 from J; bases not matched to a gene: 4. CDR1 is GTSNPN, CDR2 SVGIG, per germline (reference sequence).

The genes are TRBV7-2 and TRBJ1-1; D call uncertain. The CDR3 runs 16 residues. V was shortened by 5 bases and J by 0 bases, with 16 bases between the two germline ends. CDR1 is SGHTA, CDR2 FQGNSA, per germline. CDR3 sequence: CASSPTSTVLNTEAFF. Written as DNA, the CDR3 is TGTGCCAGCAGCCCCACGTCCACAGTTTTGAACACTGAAGCTTTCTTT.

The CDR3 nucleotides read TGTGCCAGCAGTTTGACTAGCTGGGATGAGCAGTTCTTC. The encoded protein is CASSLTSWDEQFF. The chain employs TRBV28 and TRBJ2-1, with TRBD2 matching over 7 bases. The V segment lost 3 bases and the J segment 8 bases; nucleotides outside the gene matches: 4. The CDR3 runs 13 residues. Germline CDR1 reads MDHEN; CDR2 reads SYDVKM. The full variable domain, rest sourced from reference TRBV28 and TRBJ2-1, is DVKVTQSSRYLVKRTGEKVFLECVQDMDHENMFWYRQDPGLGLRLIYFSYDVKMKEKGDIPEGYSVSREKKERFSLILESASTNQTSMYLCASSLTSWDEQFFGPGTRLTVL.

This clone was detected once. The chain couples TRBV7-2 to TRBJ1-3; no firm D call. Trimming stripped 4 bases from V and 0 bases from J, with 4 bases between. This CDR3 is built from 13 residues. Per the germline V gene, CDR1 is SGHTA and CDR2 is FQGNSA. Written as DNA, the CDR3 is TGTGCCAGCAGCTCTTACTCTGGAAACACCATATATTTT. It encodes CASSSYSGNTIYF.

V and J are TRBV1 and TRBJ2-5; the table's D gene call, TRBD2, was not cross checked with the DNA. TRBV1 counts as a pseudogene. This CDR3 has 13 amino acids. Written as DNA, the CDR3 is TGCACCAGCAGCCAAAGCGGTCTAGAGACCCAGTACTTC. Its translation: CTSSQSGLETQYF.

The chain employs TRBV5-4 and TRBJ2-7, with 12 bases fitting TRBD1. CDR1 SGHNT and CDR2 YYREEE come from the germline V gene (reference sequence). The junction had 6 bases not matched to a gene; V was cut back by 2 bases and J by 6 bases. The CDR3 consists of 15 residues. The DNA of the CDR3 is TGTGCCAGCAGCTTACAACCGGGACAGGGGGCCGAGCAGTACTTC. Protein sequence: CASSLQPGQGAEQYF.

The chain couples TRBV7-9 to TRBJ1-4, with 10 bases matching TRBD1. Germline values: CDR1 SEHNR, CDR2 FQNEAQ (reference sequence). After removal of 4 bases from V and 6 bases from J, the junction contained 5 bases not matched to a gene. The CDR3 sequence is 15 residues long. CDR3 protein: CASSWGTGAYEKLFF. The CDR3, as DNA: TGTGCCAGCAGCTGGGGGACAGGGGCCTATGAAAAACTGTTTTTT.